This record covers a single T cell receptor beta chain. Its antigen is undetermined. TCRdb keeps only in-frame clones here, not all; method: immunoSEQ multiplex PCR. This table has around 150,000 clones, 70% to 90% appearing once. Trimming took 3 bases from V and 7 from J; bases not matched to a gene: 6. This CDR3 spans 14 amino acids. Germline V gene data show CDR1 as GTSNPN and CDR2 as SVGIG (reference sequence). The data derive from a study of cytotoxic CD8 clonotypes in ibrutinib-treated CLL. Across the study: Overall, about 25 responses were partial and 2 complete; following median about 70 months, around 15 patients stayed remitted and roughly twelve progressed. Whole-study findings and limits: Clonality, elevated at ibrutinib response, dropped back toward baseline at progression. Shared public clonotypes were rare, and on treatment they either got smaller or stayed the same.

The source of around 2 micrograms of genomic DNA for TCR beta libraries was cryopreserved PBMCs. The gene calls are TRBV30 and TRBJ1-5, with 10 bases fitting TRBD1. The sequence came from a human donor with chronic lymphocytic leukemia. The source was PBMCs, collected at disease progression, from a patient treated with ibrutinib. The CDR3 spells CAWSAGTGVQPQHF. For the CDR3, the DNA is TGTGCCTGGAGCGCCGGGACAGGGGTCCAGCCCCAGCATTTT.